The 18 T cell receptor beta chains below were found in one sample sequenced in a study of T cell changes during pregnancy in multiple sclerosis. The method was immunoSEQ multiplex PCR; TCRdb's version includes in-frame clones alone and lacks a portion of them. Here the sample spans 40,000 to 60,000 clones, approximately 94% being singletons. The sample was CD8+ T cells from peripheral blood mononuclear cells, taken before pregnancy. These receptors were collected from a female donor with multiple sclerosis, enrolled in a pregnancy study.

The CDR3 DNA follows: TGTGCCAGCTCACCAGAGCTTTACAGGGCTGACACAGATACGCAGTATTTT. As protein: CASSPELYRADTDTQYF. This chain joins TRBV18 and TRBJ2-3, with D possibly being TRBD1 (6 bases). CDR1 is KGHSH and CDR2 is LQKENI in the germline V gene. The CDR3 has 17 residues. Between the trimmed V and J ends, which lost 2 bases and 2 bases, there was a span of 17 bases.

This chain connects TRBV9 to TRBJ2-4; TRBD2 aligns across 11 bases. The CDR3 totals 17 residues. Germline CDR1 reads SGDLS; CDR2 reads YYNGEE. Losses at the gene ends were 4 bases for V and 5 bases for J; bases not matched to a gene: 11. The chain's CDR3 is CASSIPLAGGPQNIQYF. In DNA form, the CDR3 reads TGTGCCAGCAGCATTCCCTTAGCGGGAGGGCCGCAAAACATTCAGTACTTC.

This chain uses TRBV4-3 with TRBJ2-3; 10 bases fit TRBD2. This CDR3 is built from 17 residues. Germline V gives CDR1 LGHNA, CDR2 YSLEER. The V gene end was trimmed by 3 bases and the J gene end by 2 bases; junction bases not matched to a gene: 8. The CDR3 reads CASSHVGAGGLTDTQYF. The CDR3 DNA sequence: TGCGCCAGCAGCCATGTAGGAGCGGGAGGGCTCACAGATACGCAGTATTTT.

The chain carries TRBV30 and TRBJ2-3; the D gene is possibly TRBD2 (6 bases). The germline V gene encodes CDR1 GTSNPN and CDR2 SVGIG (reference sequence). CDR3 size: 14 residues. V lost 2 bases, J lost 0 bases, and 9 bases lay in between. The chain's CDR3 is CAWSRSGSTDTQYF. The CDR3 nucleotides are TGTGCCTGGAGTAGGAGCGGGAGCACAGATACGCAGTATTTT.

V is TRBV5-8 and J is TRBJ2-2; 7 bases match TRBD1. CDR3 size: 14 residues. With 4 bases clipped from V and 4 bases from J, the junction kept 4 bases outside the gene matches. Looked up from germline, CDR1 is SGHTS and CDR2 is YDEGEE. The CDR3 region has the DNA TGTGCCAGCAGCCCCGGGACAGTCACCGGGGAGCTGTTTTTT. Encoded protein: CASSPGTVTGELFF.

The chain recombines TRBV27 with TRBJ2-2; D may be TRBD2 (6 bases). Trimming stripped 3 bases from V and 1 base from J, with 9 bases between. Per germline, CDR1 MNHEY and CDR2 SMNVEV (reference sequence). CDR3 length: 15 residues. CDR3 bases: TGTGCCAGCAGTTTCCGGGACTTGAACACCGGGGAGCTGTTTTTT. Residues: CASSFRDLNTGELFF.

V is TRBV11-2 and J is TRBJ2-1; 7 bases match TRBD1. Losses at the gene ends were 1 base for V and 7 bases for J; bases not matched to a gene: 7. Per the germline V gene, CDR1 is SGHAT and CDR2 is FQNNGV. The CDR3 is 15 residues long. The CDR3 reads CASSLAPTGFNEQFF. In DNA, the CDR3 is TGTGCCAGCAGCTTAGCTCCGACAGGGTTTAATGAGCAGTTCTTC.

The chain recombines TRBV19 with TRBJ2-4, with D unresolved. Germline V gene data show CDR1 as LNHDA and CDR2 as SQIVND (reference sequence). Trimming took off 6 bases at V and 10 bases at J, with 10 bases between the two ends. The CDR3 loop spans 11 amino acids. CDR3 bases: TGTGCCAGTAGCTTCGGGTTGATTCAGTACTTC. Its protein is CASSFGLIQYF. The full variable domain, completed using reference TRBV19 and TRBJ2-4, is DGGITQSPKYLFRKEGQNVTLSCEQNLNHDAMYWYRQDPGQGLRLIYYSQIVNDFQKGDIAEGYSVSREKKESFPLTVTSAQKNPTAFYLCASSFGLIQYFGAGTRLSVL.

The rearrangement joins TRBV7-9 to TRBJ2-1; 7 positions match TRBD2. J lost 9 bases, V lost 5 bases, and 7 bases had no gene match. CDR1 is SEHNR, CDR2 FQNEAQ, per germline (reference sequence). This CDR3 is 13 amino acids long. The CDR3 region is CASSPLPGGEQFF. The DNA of the CDR3 is TGTGCCAGCAGCCCTTTACCGGGGGGTGAGCAGTTCTTC. The entire variable domain, with the rest obtained from reference TRBV7-9 and TRBJ2-1, is as follows: DTGVSQNPRHKITKRGQNVTFRCDPISEHNRLYWYRQTLGQGPEFLTYFQNEAQLEKSRLLSDRFSAERPKGSFSTLEIQRTEQGDSAMYLCASSPLPGGEQFFGPGTRLTVL.

Details on this clone: The sample holds other DNA sequences that translate to the same CDR3. V is TRBV5-1 and J is TRBJ1-1, with D possibly matching TRBD1 (5 bases). Germline loops: CDR1 SGHRS, CDR2 YFSETQ. This CDR3 contains 13 residues. Trimming pared 0 bases from V and 4 bases from J, leaving 7 bases between. This chain's CDR3 is CASSLGGGTEAFF. The CDR3, as DNA: TGCGCCAGCAGCTTGGGGGGGGGCACTGAAGCTTTCTTT.

The rearrangement links TRBV6-5 to TRBJ2-1; 10 bases are shared with TRBD1. Germline CDR1 and CDR2: MNHEY and SVGAGI. V shed 6 bases and J 10 bases; nucleotides not matched to a gene: 6. The CDR3 is 13 residues long. The chain's CDR3 is CASRSPGQGEQFF. CDR3 in DNA: TGTGCCAGCAGATCGCCGGGACAGGGGGAGCAGTTCTTC.

This clone occurred once. The chain combines TRBV2 with TRBJ2-3; TRBD2 matches at 7 bases. This CDR3 has 14 residues. The germline gives CDR1 SNHLY, CDR2 FYNNEI. J was trimmed by 2 bases and V by 4 bases; bases with no gene match: 3. CDR3 sequence reads: CASSGLAATDTQYF. The CDR3 DNA is TGTGCCAGCAGTGGGCTAGCGGCCACAGATACGCAGTATTTT.

The chain links TRBV30 to TRBJ2-3; 10 bases align to TRBD1. Losses at the gene ends were 0 bases for V and 4 bases for J; bases not matched to a gene: 19. Germline-derived CDR1 and CDR2 are GTSNPN and SVGIG (reference sequence). CDR3 length: 20 amino acids. This CDR3 reads CAWSVVVSRDRGTHADTQYF. The DNA for the CDR3 is TGTGCCTGGAGTGTGGTTGTTTCGAGGGACAGGGGAACGCACGCAGATACGCAGTATTTT.

The chain is built from TRBV6-5 and TRBJ2-3; 7 positions agree with TRBD1. The germline CDR1 and CDR2 sequences are MNHEY and SVGAGI. The CDR3 is made up of 16 amino acids. The V segment lost 2 bases and the J segment 1 base; nucleotides outside the gene matches: 6. The CDR3 is CASSYIGQGGTDTQYF. Here the CDR3 DNA reads TGTGCCAGCAGTTACATTGGGCAGGGGGGCACAGATACGCAGTATTTT.

The chain combines TRBV7-6 with TRBJ2-7; 7 bases line up with TRBD1. With 5 bases clipped from V and 2 bases from J, the junction kept 9 bases outside the gene matches. From germline, CDR1 is SGHVS and CDR2 FNYEAQ. The CDR3 extends over 15 amino acids. CDR3 protein: CASSPRQGQTYEQYF. The CDR3 DNA sequence: TGTGCCAGCAGCCCACGACAGGGCCAGACCTACGAGCAGTACTTC. Full variable domain (remainder filled in from reference TRBV7-6 and TRBJ2-7): GAGVSQSPRYKVTKRGQDVALRCDPISGHVSLYWYRQALGQGPEFLTYFNYEAQQDKSGLPNDRFSAERPEGSISTLTIQRTEQRDSAMYRCASSPRQGQTYEQYFGPGTRLTVT.

This clone appeared a few times. The genes are TRBV5-5 and TRBJ1-3; D remains ambiguous. Trimming took off 2 bases at V and 8 bases at J, with 5 bases between the two ends. The germline gives CDR1 SGHKS, CDR2 YYEKEE (reference sequence). CDR3 length equals 11 residues. The CDR3 region is CASSLVDTIYF. The DNA for the CDR3 is TGTGCCAGCAGCTTAGTAGACACCATATATTTT.

The V gene is TRBV5-6, the J gene TRBJ2-1, with D uncertain. CDR1 and CDR2 from the germline V gene are SGHDT and YYEEEE. CDR3 length: 14 amino acids. The V end lost 7 bases, the J end lost 1 base, and 12 bases lay between the germline ends. CDR3 coding DNA: TGTGCCAGCTGCGGATCCGTTTCCTACAATGAGCAGTTCTTC. Encoded protein: CASCGSVSYNEQFF.

This clone showed up just once. The chain is built from TRBV19 and TRBJ2-7, with TRBD1 matching over 9 bases. The length of the CDR3 is 15 residues. CDR1 and CDR2 from the germline V gene are LNHDA and SQIVND (reference sequence). The ends lost 5 bases at V and 1 base at J; junction bases unmatched: 6. DNA for the CDR3: TGTGCCAGTAGTTTTGGGACAGGGCCATCCTACGAGCAGTACTTC. It codes for CASSFGTGPSYEQYF.